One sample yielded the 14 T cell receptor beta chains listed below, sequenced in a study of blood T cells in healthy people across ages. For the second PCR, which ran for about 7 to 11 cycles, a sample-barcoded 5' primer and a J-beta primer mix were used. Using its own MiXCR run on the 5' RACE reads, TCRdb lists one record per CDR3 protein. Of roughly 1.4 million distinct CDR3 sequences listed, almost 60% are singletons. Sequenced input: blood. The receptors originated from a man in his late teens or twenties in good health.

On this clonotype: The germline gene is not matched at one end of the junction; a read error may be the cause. In DNA, the CDR3 is TGCAGTGCTCGAGACAGGGGTAGTGAAAAACTGTTTTTT. It is translated as CSARDRGSEKLFF. V gene TRBV20-1 combines with J gene TRBJ1-4; 8 bases map to TRBD1. CDR1 DFQATT and CDR2 SNEGSKA come from the germline V gene (reference sequence). The CDR3 sequence is 13 residues long.

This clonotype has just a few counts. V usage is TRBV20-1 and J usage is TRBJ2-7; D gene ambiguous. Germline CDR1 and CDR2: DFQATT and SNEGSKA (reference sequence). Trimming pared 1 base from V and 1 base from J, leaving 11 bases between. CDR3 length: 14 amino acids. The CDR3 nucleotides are TGCAGTGCTAGAGTACTGATAGAGTCCTACGAGCAGTACTTC. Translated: CSARVLIESYEQYF.

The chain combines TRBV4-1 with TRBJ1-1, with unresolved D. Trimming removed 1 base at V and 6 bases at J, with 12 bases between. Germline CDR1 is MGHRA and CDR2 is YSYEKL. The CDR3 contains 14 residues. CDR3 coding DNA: TGCGCCAGCAGCCAAGCGACCTTAAGAGCTGAAGCTTTCTTT. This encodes CASSQATLRAEAFF.

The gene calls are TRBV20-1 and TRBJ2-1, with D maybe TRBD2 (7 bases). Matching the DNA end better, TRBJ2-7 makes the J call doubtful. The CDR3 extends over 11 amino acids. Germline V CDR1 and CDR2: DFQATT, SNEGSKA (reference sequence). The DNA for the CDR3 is TGCAGTGCCCTAGGGGGGGGTGAGCAGTACTTC. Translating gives CSALGGGEQYF.

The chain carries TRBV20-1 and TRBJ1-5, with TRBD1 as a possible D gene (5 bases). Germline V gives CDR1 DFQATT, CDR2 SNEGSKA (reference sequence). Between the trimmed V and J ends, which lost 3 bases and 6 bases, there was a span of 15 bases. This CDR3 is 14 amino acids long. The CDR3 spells CSASYPGMPQPQHF. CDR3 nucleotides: TGCAGTGCTAGTTATCCAGGGATGCCTCAGCCCCAGCATTTT.

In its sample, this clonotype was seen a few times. The CDR3 coding sequence is TGTGCCAGCCTGCAGGGGGTCTTTTATGTGCGCACAGATACGCAGTATTTT. Its translation is CASLQGVFYVRTDTQYF. The rearrangement joins TRBV2 to TRBJ2-3; 7 nucleotides agree with TRBD1. The CDR3 has 17 residues. Germline CDR1 reads SNHLY; CDR2 reads FYNNEI. V lost 8 bases to trimming and J lost 1 base; unmatched junction nucleotides: 15.

CDR3 in DNA: TGCAGCGTTCCGGGACAGGGAGGGAATGGGCAGTACTTC. Its translation is CSVPGQGGNGQYF. The chain is built from TRBV29-1 and TRBJ2-7, with 9 nucleotides matching TRBD1. In germline, CDR1 is SQVTM, CDR2 ANQGSEA. The junction had 11 bases not matched to a gene; V was cut back by 5 bases and J by 9 bases. This CDR3 contains 13 residues.

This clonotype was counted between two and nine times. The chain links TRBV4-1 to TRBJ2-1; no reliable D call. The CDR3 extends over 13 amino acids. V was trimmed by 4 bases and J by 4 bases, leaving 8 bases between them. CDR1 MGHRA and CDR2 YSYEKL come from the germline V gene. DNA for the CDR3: TGCGCCAGCAGCCCCATCGGTTACAATGAGCAGTTCTTC. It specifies CASSPIGYNEQFF.

The CDR3 sequence is CSARPLGGKGERGTDTQYF. CDR3 sequence (DNA): TGCAGTGCTAGACCCCTTGGGGGAAAGGGGGAGAGGGGAACAGATACGCAGTATTTT. The chain uses TRBV20-1 and TRBJ2-3, with a tentative D call TRBD1 (6 bases). The CDR3 spans 19 residues. Deletions cut 2 bases from V and 3 bases from J, with 27 bases between. The germline CDR1 and CDR2 sequences are DFQATT and SNEGSKA (reference sequence).

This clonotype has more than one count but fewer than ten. The CDR3 region has the DNA TGTGCCAGCAGCCAAGGAGCGGGAGTCTCCTACAATGAGCAGTTCTTC. It specifies CASSQGAGVSYNEQFF. The chain recombines TRBV4-2 with TRBJ2-1; 8 nucleotides align to TRBD2. J was trimmed by 0 bases and V by 1 base; bases with no gene match: 2. This CDR3 is 16 amino acids long. Per the germline V gene, CDR1 is LGHNA and CDR2 is YNFKEQ.

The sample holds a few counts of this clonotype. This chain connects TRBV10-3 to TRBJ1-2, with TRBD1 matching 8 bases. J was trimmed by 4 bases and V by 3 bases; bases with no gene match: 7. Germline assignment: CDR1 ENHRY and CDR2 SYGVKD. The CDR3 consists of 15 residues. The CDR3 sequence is CAISDQGALIYGYTF. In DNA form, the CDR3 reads TGTGCCATCAGTGACCAGGGGGCGCTTATCTATGGCTACACCTTC.

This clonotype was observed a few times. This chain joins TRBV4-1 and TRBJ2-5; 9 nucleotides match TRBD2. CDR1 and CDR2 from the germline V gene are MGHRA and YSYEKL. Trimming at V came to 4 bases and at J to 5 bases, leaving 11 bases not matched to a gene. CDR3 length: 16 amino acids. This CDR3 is CASSPLAAGGVETQYF. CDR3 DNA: TGCGCCAGCAGCCCCCTCGCTGCGGGAGGGGTGGAGACCCAGTACTTC.

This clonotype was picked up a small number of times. The CDR3 DNA follows: TGTGCCAGCAGTTTTTCTAGCCGCCTCTCCTACGAGCAGTACTTC. Translating gives CASSFSSRLSYEQYF. The chain employs TRBV27 and TRBJ2-7; a possible D gene is TRBD2 (5 bases). Per germline, CDR1 MNHEY and CDR2 SMNVEV (reference sequence). CDR3 length: 15 residues. The V end lost 3 bases, the J end lost 0 bases, and 12 bases lay between the germline ends.

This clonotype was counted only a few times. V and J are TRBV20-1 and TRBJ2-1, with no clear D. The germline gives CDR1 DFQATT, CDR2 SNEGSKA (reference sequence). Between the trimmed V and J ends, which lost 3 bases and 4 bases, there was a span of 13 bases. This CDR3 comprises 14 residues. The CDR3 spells CSARFMSEYNEQFF. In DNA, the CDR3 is TGCAGTGCTAGGTTCATGTCGGAATACAATGAGCAGTTCTTC.